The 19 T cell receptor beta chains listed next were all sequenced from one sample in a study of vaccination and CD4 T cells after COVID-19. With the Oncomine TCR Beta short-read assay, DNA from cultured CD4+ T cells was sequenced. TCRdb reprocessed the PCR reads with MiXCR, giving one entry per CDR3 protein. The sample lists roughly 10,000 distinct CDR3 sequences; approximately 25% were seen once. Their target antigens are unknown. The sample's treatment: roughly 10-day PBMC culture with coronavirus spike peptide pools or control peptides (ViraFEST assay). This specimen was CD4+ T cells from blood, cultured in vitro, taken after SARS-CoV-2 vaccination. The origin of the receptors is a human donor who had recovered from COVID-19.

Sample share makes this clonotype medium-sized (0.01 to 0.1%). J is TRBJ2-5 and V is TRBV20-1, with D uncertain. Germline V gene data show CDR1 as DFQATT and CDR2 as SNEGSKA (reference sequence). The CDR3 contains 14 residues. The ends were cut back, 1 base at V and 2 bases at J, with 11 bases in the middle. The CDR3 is CSARALWPQETQYF. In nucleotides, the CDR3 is TGCAGTGCTAGAGCCCTATGGCCGCAAGAGACCCAGTACTTC.

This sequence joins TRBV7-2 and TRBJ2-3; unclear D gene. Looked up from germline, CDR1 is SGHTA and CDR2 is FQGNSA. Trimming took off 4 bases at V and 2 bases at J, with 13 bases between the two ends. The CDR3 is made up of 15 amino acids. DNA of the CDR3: TGTGCCAGCAGCTCCCGTCCACCTACCACAGATACGCAGTATTTT. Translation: CASSSRPPTTDTQYF.

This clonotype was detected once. CDR3 sequence (DNA): TGTGCCAGCAGTACCACCGGGACAATAACTGAAGCTTTCTTT. As protein: CASSTTGTITEAFF. This sequence joins TRBV6-2 or TRBV6-3 and TRBJ1-1; the D gene is possibly TRBD1 (6 bases). The CDR3 runs 14 residues. Trimming cost V 5 bases and J 5 bases, with 15 bases left between them. CDR1 is MNHEY, CDR2 SVGEGT, per germline.

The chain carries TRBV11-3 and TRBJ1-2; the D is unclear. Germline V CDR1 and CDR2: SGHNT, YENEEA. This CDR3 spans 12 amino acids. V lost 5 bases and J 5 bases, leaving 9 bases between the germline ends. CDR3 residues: CASSRGGYGYTF. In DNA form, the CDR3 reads TGTGCCAGCAGCCGTGGCGGGTATGGCTACACCTTC. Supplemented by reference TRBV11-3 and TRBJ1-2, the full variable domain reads EAGVVQSPRYKIIEKKQPVAFWCNPISGHNTLYWYLQNLGQGPELLIRYENEEAVDDSQLPKDRFSAERLKGVDSTLKIQPAELGDSAVYLCASSRGGYGYTFGSGTRLTVV.

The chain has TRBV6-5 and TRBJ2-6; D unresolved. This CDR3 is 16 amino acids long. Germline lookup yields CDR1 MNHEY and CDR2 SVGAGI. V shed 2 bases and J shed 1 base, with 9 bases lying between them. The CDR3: CASSYRRSSGANVLTF. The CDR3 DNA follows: TGTGCCAGCAGTTACCGGCGGTCGTCTGGGGCCAACGTCCTGACTTTC.

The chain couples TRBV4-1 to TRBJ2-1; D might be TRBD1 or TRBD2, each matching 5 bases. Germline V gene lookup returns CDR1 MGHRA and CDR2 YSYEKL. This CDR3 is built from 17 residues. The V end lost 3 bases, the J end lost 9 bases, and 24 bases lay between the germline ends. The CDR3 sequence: CASSHRGVGRQAGEQFF. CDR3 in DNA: TGCGCCAGCAGCCACCGAGGGGTAGGCAGGCAGGCGGGTGAGCAGTTCTTC.

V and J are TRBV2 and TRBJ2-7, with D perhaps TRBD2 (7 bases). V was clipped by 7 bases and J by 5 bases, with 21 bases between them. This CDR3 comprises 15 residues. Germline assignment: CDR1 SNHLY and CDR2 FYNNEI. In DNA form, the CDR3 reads TGTGCCAGCATAGCGGAACGGACAGCGGGAAACGAGCAGTACTTC. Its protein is CASIAERTAGNEQYF.

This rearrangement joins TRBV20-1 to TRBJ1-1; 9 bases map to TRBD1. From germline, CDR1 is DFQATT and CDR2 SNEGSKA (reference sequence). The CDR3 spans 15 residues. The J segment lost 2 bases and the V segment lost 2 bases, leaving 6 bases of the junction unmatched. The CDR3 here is CSARKSGQGNTEAFF. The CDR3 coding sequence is TGCAGTGCTAGAAAGTCGGGACAGGGAAACACTGAAGCTTTCTTT.

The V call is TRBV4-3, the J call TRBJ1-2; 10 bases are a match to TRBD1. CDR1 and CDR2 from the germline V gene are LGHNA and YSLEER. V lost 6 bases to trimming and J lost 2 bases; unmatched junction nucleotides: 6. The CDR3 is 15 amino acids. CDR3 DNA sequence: TGCGCCAGCAGGATGGGGACAGGGGCGAACTATGGCTACACCTTC. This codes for CASRMGTGANYGYTF.

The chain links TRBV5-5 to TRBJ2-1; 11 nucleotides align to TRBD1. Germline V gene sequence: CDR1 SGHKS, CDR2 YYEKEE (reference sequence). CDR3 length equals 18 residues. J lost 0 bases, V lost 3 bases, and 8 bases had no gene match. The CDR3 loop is CASSSGTGGRSSYNEQFF. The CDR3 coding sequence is TGTGCCAGCAGCTCCGGGACAGGGGGGAGAAGCTCCTACAATGAGCAGTTCTTC.

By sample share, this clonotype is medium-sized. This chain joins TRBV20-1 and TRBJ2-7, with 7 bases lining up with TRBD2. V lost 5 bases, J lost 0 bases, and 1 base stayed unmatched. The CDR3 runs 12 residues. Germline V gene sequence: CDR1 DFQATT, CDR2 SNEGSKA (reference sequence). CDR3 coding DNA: TGCAGTGCTGGCGGGAGCTCCTACGAGCAGTACTTC. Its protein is CSAGGSSYEQYF.

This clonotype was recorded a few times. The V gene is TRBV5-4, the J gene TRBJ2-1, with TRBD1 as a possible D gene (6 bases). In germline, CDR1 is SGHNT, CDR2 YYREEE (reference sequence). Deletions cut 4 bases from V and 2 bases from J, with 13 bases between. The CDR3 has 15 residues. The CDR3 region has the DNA TGTGCCAGCAGCCTCAGGGACACTGCCTACAATGAGCAGTTCTTC. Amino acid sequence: CASSLRDTAYNEQFF.

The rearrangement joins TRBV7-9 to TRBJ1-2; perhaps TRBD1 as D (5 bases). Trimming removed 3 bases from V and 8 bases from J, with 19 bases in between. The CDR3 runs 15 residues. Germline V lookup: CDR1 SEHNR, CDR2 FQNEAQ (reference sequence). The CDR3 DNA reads TGTGCCAGCAGCTTGGTATCCGGGGCGGAAAGGGGCTACACCTTC. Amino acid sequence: CASSLVSGAERGYTF.

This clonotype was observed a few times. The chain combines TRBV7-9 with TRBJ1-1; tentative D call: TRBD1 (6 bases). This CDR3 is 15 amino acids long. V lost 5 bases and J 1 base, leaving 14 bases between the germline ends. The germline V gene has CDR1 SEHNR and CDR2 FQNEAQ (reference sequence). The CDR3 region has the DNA TGTGCCAGCAGCGGTACTGGGGGCGGGAACACTGAAGCTTTCTTT. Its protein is CASSGTGGGNTEAFF.

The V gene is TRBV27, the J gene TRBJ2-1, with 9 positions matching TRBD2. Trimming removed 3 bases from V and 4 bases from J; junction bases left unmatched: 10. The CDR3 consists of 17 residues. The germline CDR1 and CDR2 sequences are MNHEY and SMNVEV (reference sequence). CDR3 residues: CASSFGVGTSRYNEQFF. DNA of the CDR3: TGTGCCAGCAGTTTCGGGGTTGGGACTAGCAGGTACAATGAGCAGTTCTTC.

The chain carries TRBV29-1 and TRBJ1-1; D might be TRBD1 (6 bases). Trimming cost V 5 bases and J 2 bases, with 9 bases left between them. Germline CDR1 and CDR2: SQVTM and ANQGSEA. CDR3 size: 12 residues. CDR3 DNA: TGCAGCGTTTGGACAGATAACACTGAAGCTTTCTTT. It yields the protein CSVWTDNTEAFF.

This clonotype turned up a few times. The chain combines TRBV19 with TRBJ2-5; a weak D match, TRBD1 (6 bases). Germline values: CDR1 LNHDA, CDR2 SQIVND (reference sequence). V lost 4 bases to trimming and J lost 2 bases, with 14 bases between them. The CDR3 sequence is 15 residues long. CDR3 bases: TGTGCCAGTAGTAATTGGGGGCAGCAGCAAGAGACCCAGTACTTC. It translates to CASSNWGQQQETQYF.

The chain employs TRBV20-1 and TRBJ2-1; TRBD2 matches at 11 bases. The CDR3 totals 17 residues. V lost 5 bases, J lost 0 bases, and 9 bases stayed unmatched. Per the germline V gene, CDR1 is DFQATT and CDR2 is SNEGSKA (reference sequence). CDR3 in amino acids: CSASGLAGLSSYNEQFF. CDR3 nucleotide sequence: TGCAGTGCTTCCGGACTAGCGGGCCTGAGCTCCTACAATGAGCAGTTCTTC.

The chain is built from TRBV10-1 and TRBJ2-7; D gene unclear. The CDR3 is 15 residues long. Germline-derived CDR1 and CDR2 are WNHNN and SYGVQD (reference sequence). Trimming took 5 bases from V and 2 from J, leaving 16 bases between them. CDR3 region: CASSPQGFGTYEQYF. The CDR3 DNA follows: TGCGCCAGCAGTCCCCAAGGGTTCGGCACCTACGAGCAGTACTTC.